What follows describes a single TCR beta chain. Its specificity is unknown. This record belongs to a study of T cells in localized non-small cell lung cancer. Germline V gene data show CDR1 as MNHNS and CDR2 as SASEGT. This CDR3 region has 15 residues. V dropped 4 bases and J dropped 4 bases, with 14 bases sitting between them. General study points: Uninvolved adjacent lung showed higher T cell clonality than tumor.

Profiling relied on immunoSEQ multiplex PCR, and the TCRdb table lists in-frame clones only, not all of them. Here the sample spans 90,000 to 100,000 clones, more than 75% being singletons. This rearrangement joins TRBV6-1 to TRBJ1-3; D is perhaps TRBD1 (5 bases). The TCR was taken from a woman aged 35 to 75 with stage II squamous cell lung carcinoma. The sequencing here drew on PBMCs, taken before any cancer treatment. CDR3 residues: CASSAQVSRGNTIYF. CDR3 nucleotide sequence: TGTGCCAGCAGTGCACAGGTTAGTCGGGGAAACACCATATATTTT.